This TCR beta chain was sequenced in a study of cytomegalovirus exposure and HLA in healthy donors. The study's findings and limits: Earlier analysis looked at TCR beta V segments, and most were productive about 90% or about 30% of the time. Indistinguishable V segments such as TRBV6-2 and TRBV6-3 were excluded. Later work found that TCR association rates differed between HLA loci; DRB1 had the most and HLA-C the fewest.

As to this clone: What it binds is unknown.

The CDR3 totals 15 residues. Germline CDR1 and CDR2: LGHNA and YNFKEQ. Trimming removed 4 bases from V and 1 base from J, with 13 bases in between. 13 Jbeta primers and 60 Vbeta primers were used for the PCR. Assay used: immunoSEQ multiplex PCR; TCRdb lists only in-frame clones, some missing. The repertoire consists of fewer than 250,000 clones, with about 80% occurring once and the leading ten covering around 3.6%. The sequenced sample was PBMCs. V gene TRBV4-2 combines with J gene TRBJ1-1; D gene unclear. The TCR was taken from a man between 40 and 49 years old in good health and CMV-seropositive. The CDR3 loop is CASSREGIGNTEAFF. The CDR3 DNA reads TGTGCCAGCAGCCGTGAGGGAATTGGGAACACTGAAGCTTTCTTT.